This T cell receptor (beta chain) was obtained from a study of T cell responses to AZD1222 COVID-19 vaccine. General study findings and limits: Nearly half of spike-specific TCRs reportedly target variant regions that are unmutated in the B.1.351 and B.1.1.7 variants.

After removal of 10 bases from V and 2 bases from J, the junction contained 7 bases not matched to a gene. Per germline, CDR1 MDHEN and CDR2 SYDVKM. This CDR3 spans 13 amino acids. In regard to this clone: Its antigen remains unknown.

Sequencing used immunoSEQ multiplex PCR; TCRdb keeps in-frame clones, though not all of them. The data contain 150,000 to 200,000 clones, 88% of them singletons. The sequence was obtained from an adult in good health. The chain combines TRBV28 with TRBJ2-7; TRBD2 aligns across 8 bases. The material was peripheral blood, obtained on day 0 of AZD1222 vaccination. CDR3 in DNA: TGTGCCATTCTACGGGGGGGTACCTACGAGCAGTACTTC. It codes for CAILRGGTYEQYF.